Listed below are T cell receptor beta chains from one sample, sequenced in a study of beta chain features in type 1 diabetes. Sequencing used immunoSEQ multiplex PCR; TCRdb keeps in-frame clones, though not all of them. The sample lists roughly 150,000 clones; approximately 8.1% were seen once. The sequencing sample was made of central memory CD4+ T cells from blood. All receptors derive from a man younger than 35 in good health. The CDR3 runs from the conserved cysteine through the conserved F or W. The D gene is left open where the match is weak. The size field is filled for only some rows; it gives once, few, many or a size class.

cdr3_aa: CASSSAGGTQYF
cdr3_nt: TGTGCCAGCAGTTCCGCGGGGGGTACGCAGTATTTT
clone_size: few
v_call: TRBV27
d_call: TRBD2
j_call: TRBJ2-3

cdr3_aa: CASSPQGERTEAFF
cdr3_nt: TGTGCCAGCAGCCCACAGGGGGAGAGAACTGAAGCTTTCTTT
clone_size: NA
v_call: TRBV7-2
d_call: TRBD1
j_call: TRBJ1-1

cdr3_aa: CASSFEQGPGGGYTF
cdr3_nt: TGTGCCAGCAGTTTCGAACAGGGTCCCGGAGGAGGCTACACCTTC
clone_size: few
v_call: TRBV6-6
d_call: NA
j_call: TRBJ1-2

cdr3_aa: CASSPWGQVSTDTQYF
cdr3_nt: TGTGCCAGCAGCCCCTGGGGACAGGTCAGCACAGATACGCAGTATTTT
clone_size: few
v_call: TRBV7-9
d_call: TRBD1
j_call: TRBJ2-3

cdr3_aa: CASSPGAASNQPQHF
cdr3_nt: TGTGCCAGCTCACCTGGGGCGGCCAGCAATCAGCCCCAGCATTTT
clone_size: many
v_call: TRBV18
d_call: NA
j_call: TRBJ1-5

cdr3_aa: CSAGGEETQYF
cdr3_nt: TGCAGCGCGGGAGGGGAGGAGACCCAGTACTTC
clone_size: many
v_call: TRBV29-1
d_call: TRBD2
j_call: TRBJ2-5

cdr3_aa: CASSYLRTGNNEQFF
cdr3_nt: TGTGCCAGCAGCTACTTAAGGACAGGGAACAATGAGCAGTTCTTC
clone_size: few
v_call: TRBV4-2
d_call: TRBD1
j_call: TRBJ2-1

cdr3_aa: CASRLTSGGETQYF
cdr3_nt: TGTGCCAGCAGGTTGACTAGCGGGGGTGAGACCCAGTACTTC
clone_size: many
v_call: TRBV28
d_call: TRBD2
j_call: TRBJ2-5

cdr3_aa: CASASGGERPQHF
cdr3_nt: TGTGCCAGCGCGTCCGGGGGTGAGCGGCCCCAGCATTTT
clone_size: NA
v_call: TRBV7-2
d_call: NA
j_call: TRBJ1-5

cdr3_aa: CARNTPENYGYTF
cdr3_nt: TGTGCCAGAAATACGCCCGAGAACTATGGCTACACCTTC
clone_size: few
v_call: TRBV5-3
d_call: NA
j_call: TRBJ1-2

cdr3_aa: CASNPMVPGAYEQYF
cdr3_nt: TGTGCCAGCAATCCGATGGTCCCCGGGGCCTACGAGCAGTACTTC
clone_size: NA
v_call: TRBV2
d_call: NA
j_call: TRBJ2-7

cdr3_aa: CAWSVIVHEQYF
cdr3_nt: TGTGCCTGGAGTGTAATCGTCCACGAGCAGTACTTC
clone_size: NA
v_call: TRBV30
d_call: NA
j_call: TRBJ2-7

cdr3_aa: CASSPPGQGTDIYGYTF
cdr3_nt: TGTGCCAGCTCACCACCGGGACAGGGAACAGACATCTATGGCTACACCTTC
clone_size: few
v_call: TRBV18
d_call: TRBD1
j_call: TRBJ1-2

cdr3_aa: CASSSRLEVYSGANVLTF
cdr3_nt: TGTGCCAGCAGCTCCCGACTAGAGGTATACTCTGGGGCCAACGTCCTGACTTTC
clone_size: many
v_call: TRBV7-9
d_call: NA
j_call: TRBJ2-6

cdr3_aa: CASSVGQGRGYTF
cdr3_nt: TGTGCCAGCAGCGTAGGACAGGGAAGAGGCTACACCTTC
clone_size: NA
v_call: TRBV9
d_call: TRBD1
j_call: TRBJ1-2

cdr3_aa: CSVEDPTTARSGNTIYF
cdr3_nt: TGCAGCGTTGAAGATCCGACGACAGCGCGATCTGGAAACACCATATATTTT
clone_size: NA
v_call: TRBV29-1
d_call: NA
j_call: TRBJ1-3

cdr3_aa: CASTKGQGRTEAFF
cdr3_nt: TGTGCCAGCACCAAGGGACAGGGTCGTACTGAAGCTTTCTTT
clone_size: NA
v_call: TRBV2
d_call: TRBD1
j_call: TRBJ1-1

cdr3_aa: CAWSVQTGAYGYTF
cdr3_nt: TGTGCCTGGAGTGTACAAACAGGTGCATATGGCTACACCTTC
clone_size: NA
v_call: TRBV30
d_call: NA
j_call: TRBJ1-2

cdr3_aa: CASSYLPHRPAYGYTF
cdr3_nt: TGTGCCAGCAGTTACCTTCCTCACAGGCCAGCGTATGGCTACACCTTC
clone_size: few
v_call: TRBV6-5
d_call: NA
j_call: TRBJ1-2

cdr3_aa: CASSLGVDGYTF
cdr3_nt: TGTGCCAGCAGCTTAGGGGTGGATGGCTACACCTTC
clone_size: NA
v_call: TRBV5-4
d_call: NA
j_call: TRBJ1-2

cdr3_aa: CAIGGLDEKLFF
cdr3_nt: TGTGCCATCGGGGGCTTGGACGAAAAACTGTTTTTT
clone_size: many
v_call: TRBV10-3
d_call: NA
j_call: TRBJ1-4

cdr3_aa: CAWKKEGTGGTGELFF
cdr3_nt: TGTGCCTGGAAGAAGGAGGGGACAGGGGGAACCGGGGAGCTGTTTTTT
clone_size: few
v_call: TRBV30
d_call: TRBD1
j_call: TRBJ2-2

cdr3_aa: CAISPTSGSTYEQFF
cdr3_nt: TGTGCCATCAGTCCGACTAGCGGGAGTACCTATGAGCAGTTCTTC
clone_size: few
v_call: TRBV10-3
d_call: TRBD2
j_call: TRBJ2-1

cdr3_aa: CASSPGSGGASETQYF
cdr3_nt: TGCGCCAGCAGCCCCGGGAGCGGGGGGGCCTCCGAGACCCAGTACTTC
clone_size: NA
v_call: TRBV5-1
d_call: TRBD2
j_call: TRBJ2-5

cdr3_aa: CASTRQGYGYTF
cdr3_nt: TGCGCCAGCACTAGACAGGGCTATGGCTACACCTTC
clone_size: NA
v_call: TRBV5-1
d_call: TRBD1
j_call: TRBJ1-2

cdr3_aa: CASSYSRLFSGNTIYF
cdr3_nt: TGTGCCAGCAGTTACTCGCGGCTTTTCTCTGGAAACACCATATATTTT
clone_size: few
v_call: TRBV6-5
d_call: NA
j_call: TRBJ1-3

cdr3_aa: CASSQGLAGGPPTDTQYF
cdr3_nt: TGCGCCAGCAGCCAGGGACTAGCGGGGGGCCCCCCCACAGATACGCAGTATTTT
clone_size: NA
v_call: TRBV4-3
d_call: TRBD2
j_call: TRBJ2-3

cdr3_aa: CASSHPGDRNEQFF
cdr3_nt: TGTGCCAGTAGTCACCCGGGGGATCGCAATGAGCAGTTCTTC
clone_size: NA
v_call: TRBV19
d_call: NA
j_call: TRBJ2-1

cdr3_aa: CASSLLQGETQYF
cdr3_nt: TGTGCCAGCAGCTTACTCCAGGGAGAGACCCAGTACTTC
clone_size: many
v_call: TRBV7-2
d_call: NA
j_call: TRBJ2-5

cdr3_aa: CASSLARGGYSPLHF
cdr3_nt: TGTGCCAGCAGCTTAGCGCGGGGGGGGTATTCACCCCTCCACTTT
clone_size: NA
v_call: TRBV7-9
d_call: NA
j_call: TRBJ1-6

cdr3_aa: CASSPLRGGKDNEQFF
cdr3_nt: TGTGCCAGCAGTCCCCTGAGGGGGGGGAAAGACAATGAGCAGTTCTTC
clone_size: few
v_call: TRBV28
d_call: NA
j_call: TRBJ2-1

cdr3_aa: CSATSGRPFF
cdr3_nt: TGCAGTGCCACTAGCGGGAGGCCGTTCTTC
clone_size: many
v_call: TRBV20-1
d_call: TRBD2
j_call: TRBJ2-1

cdr3_aa: CASSLGGASGAYEQYF
cdr3_nt: TGCGCCAGCAGCCTAGGGGGGGCGAGCGGGGCCTACGAGCAGTACTTC
clone_size: NA
v_call: TRBV5-1
d_call: NA
j_call: TRBJ2-7

cdr3_aa: CASSLLGGTQYF
cdr3_nt: TGTGCCAGCAGCCTCCTGGGGGGGACCCAGTACTTC
clone_size: few
v_call: TRBV5-8
d_call: NA
j_call: TRBJ2-5

cdr3_aa: CASSQDPDSTGEKLFF
cdr3_nt: TGTGCCAGCAGCCAAGATCCGGACTCGACAGGGGAAAAACTGTTTTTT
clone_size: few
v_call: TRBV4-2
d_call: TRBD1
j_call: TRBJ1-4

cdr3_aa: CASSSKQRNEQFF
cdr3_nt: TGTGCCAGCAGCTCGAAACAGAGAAATGAGCAGTTCTTC
clone_size: NA
v_call: TRBV5-4
d_call: NA
j_call: TRBJ2-1

cdr3_aa: CASSPPAAGWHSPLHF
cdr3_nt: TGTGCCAGCAGCCCCCCCGCGGCAGGGTGGCATTCACCCCTCCACTTT
clone_size: NA
v_call: TRBV28
d_call: NA
j_call: TRBJ1-6

cdr3_aa: CASSRTVSSHEQYF
cdr3_nt: TGTGCCAGCAGCAGGACAGTTTCATCCCACGAGCAGTACTTC
clone_size: many
v_call: TRBV27
d_call: NA
j_call: TRBJ2-7

cdr3_aa: CASTGREPSTDTQYF
cdr3_nt: TGCGCCAGCACCGGGCGGGAACCTAGCACAGATACGCAGTATTTT
clone_size: few
v_call: TRBV5-1
d_call: NA
j_call: TRBJ2-3

cdr3_aa: CASTYGSASGNTIYF
cdr3_nt: TGTGCCAGCACCTACGGGTCCGCCTCTGGAAACACCATATATTTT
clone_size: NA
v_call: TRBV7-9
d_call: NA
j_call: TRBJ1-3

cdr3_aa: CASSISTANYGYTF
cdr3_nt: TGTGCCAGCAGTATCTCGACAGCTAACTATGGCTACACCTTC
clone_size: few
v_call: TRBV28
d_call: NA
j_call: TRBJ1-2

cdr3_aa: CASSPASQNYEQYF
cdr3_nt: TGTGCCAGCTCACCAGCTTCGCAGAACTACGAGCAGTACTTC
clone_size: few
v_call: TRBV18
d_call: NA
j_call: TRBJ2-7

cdr3_aa: CASRLSVNYGYTF
cdr3_nt: TGTGCCAGTAGATTGTCAGTAAACTATGGCTACACCTTC
clone_size: NA
v_call: TRBV19
d_call: NA
j_call: TRBJ1-2

cdr3_aa: CASSSLGGSSYNEQFF
cdr3_nt: TGTGCCAGCAGCTCCCTGGGCGGGAGCTCCTACAATGAGCAGTTCTTC
clone_size: many
v_call: TRBV7-3
d_call: TRBD2
j_call: TRBJ2-1

cdr3_aa: CASSLAFVGELFF
cdr3_nt: TGTGCCAGCAGCTTAGCTTTTGTCGGGGAGCTGTTTTTT
clone_size: few
v_call: TRBV11-2
d_call: NA
j_call: TRBJ2-2

cdr3_aa: CASSLERGTGELFF
cdr3_nt: TGTGCCAGCAGCTTAGAAAGGGGCACCGGGGAGCTGTTTTTT
clone_size: NA
v_call: TRBV11-2
d_call: NA
j_call: TRBJ2-2

cdr3_aa: CASPGTGSNTGELFF
cdr3_nt: TGTGCCAGCCCTGGGACAGGGTCGAACACCGGGGAGCTGTTTTTT
clone_size: few
v_call: TRBV18
d_call: TRBD1
j_call: TRBJ2-2

cdr3_aa: CASTPSGEYTDTQYF
cdr3_nt: TGCGCCAGCACGCCCTCAGGGGAATATACAGATACGCAGTATTTT
clone_size: few
v_call: TRBV5-1
d_call: NA
j_call: TRBJ2-3

cdr3_aa: CASSRDTLNYGYTF
cdr3_nt: TGTGCCAGCAGCCGGGACACACTCAACTATGGCTACACCTTC
clone_size: few
v_call: TRBV28
d_call: NA
j_call: TRBJ1-2

cdr3_aa: CASTPLARSSYNEQFF
cdr3_nt: TGTGCCAGCACCCCACTAGCGCGCAGCTCCTACAATGAGCAGTTCTTC
clone_size: NA
v_call: TRBV11-2
d_call: TRBD2
j_call: TRBJ2-1

cdr3_aa: CASSLARVLGEQYF
cdr3_nt: TGTGCCAGCAGCTTGGCCAGGGTATTAGGGGAGCAGTACTTC
clone_size: many
v_call: TRBV7-9
d_call: NA
j_call: TRBJ2-7

cdr3_aa: CASSTRTGWTEAFF
cdr3_nt: TGTGCCAGCAGCACGAGGACAGGGTGGACTGAAGCTTTCTTT
clone_size: NA
v_call: TRBV5-4
d_call: TRBD1
j_call: TRBJ1-1